Described below is a single T cell receptor (beta chain) sequence and its context. These data originate in a study of cytomegalovirus exposure and HLA in healthy donors. This CDR3 has 16 residues. Germline CDR1 and CDR2: MGHRA and YSYEKL. Germline trimming cut 4 bases from V and 6 bases from J; bases unmatched to any gene: 15. The PCR used 60 Vbeta and 13 Jbeta primers. Libraries were prepared by immunoSEQ multiplex PCR; TCRdb keeps only in-frame clonotypes and omits some of them. Of over 100,000 clones in the sample, about 60% were seen once. This chain connects TRBV4-1 to TRBJ2-7, with 7 bases lining up with TRBD2. Specimen: PBMCs. This clonotype originated in a human donor in good health. DNA for the CDR3: TGCGCCAGCAGCCCCCTGGGGCCGGGAGGCATCGGCGAGCAGTACTTC. This codes for CASSPLGPGGIGEQYF.